A single sample is the source of the 32 T cell receptor beta chains below, sequenced in a study of T cells in Graves' hyperthyroidism and ophthalmopathy. RNA transcripts served as the template for amplifying TCR beta CDR3 regions. The HTBI primer set was used in a first-round RT-PCR of the TCR CDR3. Each CDR3 protein gets one entry after TCRdb re-called the multiplex PCR reads with MiXCR. The sample carries about 580,000 distinct CDR3 sequences, about 14% recorded once. The sequenced sample was blood. The receptor set was obtained from a woman between 25 and 40 years old with Graves' hyperthyroidism that later progressed to Graves' ophthalmopathy.

At least ten counts were recorded for this clonotype. This chain connects TRBV7-2 to TRBJ2-3; D remains unclear. Trimming removed 0 bases from V and 0 bases from J, with 7 bases in between. CDR1 is SGHTA, CDR2 FQGNSA, per germline. There are 15 residues in the CDR3. The CDR3 reads CASSLAPESTDTQYF. The CDR3 nucleotides are TGTGCCAGCAGCTTAGCGCCGGAGAGCACAGATACGCAGTATTTT.

This clonotype was detected a few times. V gene TRBV12-3 or TRBV12-4 combines with J gene TRBJ1-1; D is uncertain. The CDR3 totals 17 residues. Trimming removed 6 bases from V and 3 bases from J, with 23 bases in between. The CDR3 region has the DNA TGTGCCAGCAGCATCCCCGGGCCACATGGGGAATACACTGAAGCTTTCTTT. Translation: CASSIPGPHGEYTEAFF.

Comment on this clonotype: A much larger clone lies a single base off, so this may be a read error. The chain couples TRBV5-1 to TRBJ2-5; a weak D match, TRBD1 (5 bases). This CDR3 is 13 amino acids long. The germline gives CDR1 SGHRS, CDR2 YFSETQ. The CDR3 DNA sequence: TGCGTCAGCAGCTTGACAGCAATGGAGACCCAGTACTTC. Protein product: CVSSLTAMETQYF.

This clonotype was observed a handful of times. V usage is TRBV10-3 and J usage is TRBJ2-1; TRBD1 aligns across 9 bases. The CDR3 contains 16 residues. V lost 2 bases, J lost 12 bases, and 14 bases stayed unmatched. CDR1 and CDR2 (germline): ENHRY, SYGVKD. CDR3 in DNA: TGTGCCATCAGTGAGGGGACAGGGCAAGGGAGCCCCCCGCAGTTCTTC. It codes for CAISEGTGQGSPPQFF.

The genes are TRBV4-2 and TRBJ2-7; TRBD2 aligns across 13 bases. J lost 2 bases, V lost 4 bases, and 5 bases had no gene match. CDR1 and CDR2 (germline): LGHNA, YNFKEQ. The CDR3 runs 16 residues. CDR3 nucleotides: TGTGCCAGCAGCCGAGGACTAGCGGGAGCTCCCTACGAGCAGTACTTC. Protein sequence: CASSRGLAGAPYEQYF.

In this sample, this clonotype turned up many times. The chain has TRBV2 and TRBJ2-3; perhaps TRBD2 as D (6 bases). The V and J ends lost 2 bases and 5 bases respectively, with 17 bases between them. The CDR3 has 16 amino acids. Germline values: CDR1 SNHLY, CDR2 FYNNEI. As DNA, the CDR3 is TGTGCCAGCAGTGAATTAGGGGCGGGGAGGCGAGATACGCAGTATTTT. This sequence encodes CASSELGAGRRDTQYF.

The chain carries TRBV7-3 and TRBJ2-3; 14 nucleotides align to TRBD2. This CDR3 has 16 amino acids. Germline CDR1 reads SGHTA; CDR2 reads FQGTGA. Germline trimming cut 5 bases from V and 5 bases from J; bases unmatched to any gene: 6. The CDR3 sequence is CASSGTSGSFKDTQYF. CDR3 bases: TGTGCCAGCAGCGGGACTAGCGGGAGTTTCAAAGATACGCAGTATTTT.

This sequence joins TRBV20-1 and TRBJ1-5; TRBD1 agrees at 8 bases. J was trimmed by 5 bases and V by 6 bases; bases with no gene match: 6. The CDR3 covers 13 residues. Per germline, CDR1 DFQATT and CDR2 SNEGSKA (reference sequence). In DNA, the CDR3 is TGCAGTGCCTCTACAGGGGGAGATCAGCCCCAGCATTTT. Translation: CSASTGGDQPQHF.

V and J are TRBV7-9 and TRBJ2-7, with D perhaps given as TRBD1 or TRBD2 (5 bases each). This CDR3 is built from 13 residues. V dropped 4 bases and J dropped 0 bases, with 7 bases sitting between them. Germline V gene lookup returns CDR1 SEHNR and CDR2 FQNEAQ (reference sequence). The CDR3 loop reads CASSWDHSYEQYF. The CDR3, as DNA: TGTGCCAGCAGCTGGGACCACTCCTACGAGCAGTACTTC.

The V call is TRBV4-1, the J call TRBJ1-5; perhaps TRBD1 as D (5 bases). V gave up 0 bases and J gave up 1 base, with 10 bases separating them. The CDR3 extends over 16 amino acids. Looked up from germline, CDR1 is MGHRA and CDR2 is YSYEKL. CDR3 coding DNA: TGCGCCAGCAGCCAAGAGTTGGGACGAAGCAATCAGCCCCAGCATTTT. It encodes CASSQELGRSNQPQHF.

In this sample, this clonotype turned up a few times. The gene calls are TRBV20-1 and TRBJ2-1; D is possibly TRBD2 (5 bases). Trimming left V 4 bases short and J 5 bases short, with 12 bases between. This CDR3 is 13 amino acids long. The V gene's germline CDR1 is DFQATT and CDR2 SNEGSKA (reference sequence). The CDR3 here is CSAIRGLDNEQFF. As DNA, the CDR3 is TGCAGTGCTATTCGTGGACTGGACAATGAGCAGTTCTTC.

This clonotype was counted ten times or more. The CDR3 loop reads CASSLLTKSGNTIYF. The CDR3 DNA reads TGTGCCAGCAGTCTGTTAACTAAGTCTGGAAACACCATATATTTT. The J gene is TRBJ1-3, the V gene TRBV12-3 or TRBV12-4; D remains unclear. The V and J ends lost 5 bases and 1 base respectively, with 12 bases between them. This CDR3 is built from 15 residues.

In its sample, this clonotype was seen many times. The rearrangement uses TRBV12-3 or TRBV12-4 and TRBJ1-2; D ambiguous. The CDR3 is made up of 12 amino acids. Trimming removed 7 bases at V and 10 bases at J, with 16 bases between. The CDR3 DNA is TGTGCCAGCACCCTAAACGGCGACATCTACACCTTC. Translating it yields CASTLNGDIYTF.

There are many counts of this clonotype. For the CDR3, the DNA is TGTGCCAGTAACCCTACCGACAGGGCGCTAGCTTTCTTT. It specifies CASNPTDRALAFF. The chain has TRBV19 and TRBJ1-1; TRBD1 agrees at 7 bases. The CDR3 runs 13 residues. Germline CDR1 reads LNHDA; CDR2 reads SQIVND (reference sequence). Germline trimming cut 7 bases from V and 10 bases from J; bases unmatched to any gene: 12.

This clonotype was counted only a few times. The gene calls are TRBV30 and TRBJ1-1; D possibly corresponds to TRBD1 (5 bases). V dropped 3 bases and J dropped 1 base, with 27 bases sitting between them. The CDR3 loop spans 19 amino acids. CDR1 and CDR2 (germline): GTSNPN, SVGIG (reference sequence). The CDR3 nucleotides are TGTGCCTGGAGACAAATATCGGAATTATTGTGGGGCCGGAACACTGAAGCTTTCTTT. Its translation is CAWRQISELLWGRNTEAFF. Complete variable domain (other parts from reference TRBV30 and TRBJ1-1): SQTIHQWPATLVQPVGSPLSLECTVEGTSNPNLYWYRQAAGRGLQLLFYSVGIGQISSEVPQNLSASRPQDRQFILSSKKLLLSDSGFYLCAWRQISELLWGRNTEAFFGQGTRLTVV.

This clonotype occurred many times. The V gene is TRBV28, the J gene TRBJ2-7; no reliable D call. The length of the CDR3 is 12 residues. V was clipped by 5 bases and J by 4 bases, with 9 bases between them. Germline V lookup: CDR1 MDHEN, CDR2 SYDVKM. CDR3 region: CASSLLSYEQYF. The CDR3 DNA sequence: TGTGCCAGCAGTCTCTTGAGTTACGAGCAGTACTTC.

With regard to this clonotype: A single base separates this from a much larger clone, so it may be a read error. Since no conserved phenylalanine or tryptophan closes the CDR3, a read error is the likely cause. The chain carries TRBV27 and TRBJ1-2, with D tentatively TRBD1 (5 bases). Trimming shortened V by 5 bases and J by 1 base, and 14 bases separated the two germline ends. The CDR3 sequence is 15 residues long. Per the germline V gene, CDR1 is MNHEY and CDR2 is SMNVEV (reference sequence). CDR3 sequence (DNA): TGTGCCAGCAGTCGATTCGGGACGGATAACTATGGCTACACCCTC. Its protein product is CASSRFGTDNYGYTL.

This clonotype has more than one count but fewer than ten. A clone one base away is much larger, so this may be a read error. The chain employs TRBV25-1 and TRBJ1-2; D is ambiguous. CDR3 length: 12 residues. Deletions cut 5 bases from V and 0 bases from J, with 4 bases between. Germline loops: CDR1 MGHDK, CDR2 SYGVNS. CDR3 DNA: TGTGCCAGCAGTCAGACTAACTATGGCTACACCTTC. The encoded protein is CASSQTNYGYTF.

This clonotype appeared many times. The chain is built from TRBV12-3 or TRBV12-4 and TRBJ2-7, with 7 bases fitting TRBD1. This CDR3 has 14 residues. V shed 7 bases and J 3 bases; nucleotides not matched to a gene: 9. CDR3 region: CASTWTGIVYEQYF. CDR3 DNA: TGTGCCAGCACTTGGACAGGTATTGTCTACGAGCAGTACTTC.

This clonotype was seen ten or more times. The gene calls are TRBV12-3 or TRBV12-4 and TRBJ1-1; D not certain. The CDR3 is made up of 17 amino acids. V lost 0 bases and J 0 bases, leaving 14 bases between the germline ends. The CDR3 sequence: CASSLATWGAMNTEAFF. Written as DNA, the CDR3 is TGTGCCAGCAGTTTAGCTACTTGGGGAGCGATGAACACTGAAGCTTTCTTT.

At least ten counts were recorded for this clonotype. This chain joins TRBV5-1 and TRBJ2-3; D is tentatively TRBD1 or TRBD2 (5 bases each). Trimming took off 4 bases at V and 2 bases at J, with 11 bases between the two ends. CDR3 length equals 14 residues. Germline CDR1 SGHRS, CDR2 YFSETQ. CDR3 sequence reads: CASSVGEITDTQYF. CDR3 in DNA: TGCGCCAGCAGCGTGGGGGAGATCACAGATACGCAGTATTTT.

This clonotype has a count of ten or more. V usage is TRBV12-3 or TRBV12-4 and J usage is TRBJ2-1; 8 positions match TRBD2. V gave up 1 base and J gave up 9 bases; unmatched junction bases: 8. The CDR3 totals 15 residues. The CDR3 loop is CASSLGPRGGGEQFF. CDR3 sequence (DNA): TGTGCCAGCAGTTTAGGACCTCGGGGGGGCGGTGAGCAGTTCTTC.

This clonotype turned up a few times. V and J are TRBV30 and TRBJ2-1; TRBD2 matches 10 bases. The CDR3 totals 15 residues. V trimming: 5 bases; J trimming: 2 bases; junction bases outside the gene matches: 6. CDR1 is GTSNPN and CDR2 is SVGIG in the germline V gene (reference sequence). CDR3: CAWGVAGGPYNEQFF. The DNA of the CDR3 is TGTGCCTGGGGGGTAGCGGGGGGCCCCTACAATGAGCAGTTCTTC. The entire variable domain, with the rest obtained from reference TRBV30 and TRBJ2-1, is as follows: SQTIHQWPATLVQPVGSPLSLECTVEGTSNPNLYWYRQAAGRGLQLLFYSVGIGQISSEVPQNLSASRPQDRQFILSSKKLLLSDSGFYLCAWGVAGGPYNEQFFGPGTRLTVL.

This clonotype was picked up a small number of times. The V gene is TRBV3-1, the J gene TRBJ1-6, with TRBD1 identical over 10 bases. CDR1 LGHDT and CDR2 YNNKEL come from the germline V gene (reference sequence). The J segment lost 13 bases and the V segment lost 1 base, leaving 7 bases of the junction unmatched. The CDR3 covers 15 residues. CDR3 in DNA: TGTGCCAGCAGCCAAGCGGGGACAGGGGATTATCCCCTCCACTTT. Translating gives CASSQAGTGDYPLHF.

This clonotype was seen many times. CDR3 loop: CAISGVENQPQHF. In nucleotides, the CDR3 is TGTGCCATCAGTGGGGTGGAGAATCAGCCCCAGCATTTT. The chain employs TRBV10-3 and TRBJ1-5; no clear D. Trimming took 4 bases from V and 4 from J, leaving 8 bases between them. Germline values: CDR1 ENHRY, CDR2 SYGVKD. CDR3 length: 13 amino acids.

This clonotype has a count of ten or more. The rearrangement joins TRBV28 to TRBJ2-7; unclear D gene. CDR3 size: 15 residues. V lost 6 bases and J 2 bases, leaving 17 bases between the germline ends. Germline CDR1 MDHEN, CDR2 SYDVKM. The CDR3: CASSSLPADTYEQYF. In DNA form, the CDR3 reads TGTGCCAGCAGCTCCCTCCCCGCGGATACCTACGAGCAGTACTTC. Full variable domain (missing parts from reference TRBV28 and TRBJ2-7): DVKVTQSSRYLVKRTGEKVFLECVQDMDHENMFWYRQDPGLGLRLIYFSYDVKMKEKGDIPEGYSVSREKKERFSLILESASTNQTSMYLCASSSLPADTYEQYFGPGTRLTVT.

This clonotype was counted a few times. The gene calls are TRBV2 and TRBJ1-1; tentative D call: TRBD1 (6 bases). This CDR3 region has 13 residues. The V end was cut by 7 bases, the J end by 4 bases, with 13 bases between. Germline lookup yields CDR1 SNHLY and CDR2 FYNNEI. The CDR3 region has the DNA TGTGCCAGCAAGGGGGTCCTGAGCACTGAAGCTTTCTTT. The encoded protein is CASKGVLSTEAFF.

This clonotype was found many times. This chain uses TRBV20-1 with TRBJ2-1; 11 nucleotides align to TRBD1. With 6 bases clipped from V and 6 bases from J, the junction kept 10 bases outside the gene matches. Germline CDR1 and CDR2: DFQATT and SNEGSKA (reference sequence). The length of the CDR3 is 15 residues. DNA of the CDR3: TGCAGTGCCAACTCGGGACAGGGGGGGTCCAATGAGCAGTTCTTC. Translated, it gives CSANSGQGGSNEQFF.

This clonotype was recorded at least ten times. The DNA of the CDR3 is TGTGCCAGCAGTTCTTGGGAGGGCCGGACCGGGGAGCTGTTTTTT. Protein product: CASSSWEGRTGELFF. The gene calls are TRBV12-3 or TRBV12-4 and TRBJ2-2; 7 bases align to TRBD2. Germline trimming cut 4 bases from V and 5 bases from J; bases unmatched to any gene: 7. The CDR3 sequence is 15 residues long.

This clonotype was counted at least ten times. This chain connects TRBV12-3 or TRBV12-4 to TRBJ1-3; weak D call: TRBD1 (5 bases). Deletions cut 6 bases from V and 4 bases from J, with 19 bases between. The CDR3 sequence is 16 residues long. CDR3 loop: CASRSRAGSFGNTIYF. Here the CDR3 DNA reads TGTGCCAGCAGGTCTAGGGCAGGGAGCTTCGGAAACACCATATATTTT.

This clonotype was seen a few times. J is TRBJ1-5 and V is TRBV19; no clear D gene. Germline CDR1 reads LNHDA; CDR2 reads SQIVND (reference sequence). There are 15 residues in the CDR3. The V and J ends lost 2 bases and 4 bases respectively, with 12 bases between them. The CDR3 protein is CASSILKSKNQPQHF. CDR3 coding DNA: TGTGCCAGTAGTATATTAAAGAGCAAGAATCAGCCCCAGCATTTT.

This clonotype was detected once. A read error is possible here, since a much larger clone lies one base away. V usage is TRBV7-3 and J usage is TRBJ2-7; TRBD2 is a possible D gene (6 bases). This CDR3 has 15 amino acids. Per the germline V gene, CDR1 is SGHTA and CDR2 is FQGTGA. The CDR3 is CANSLSRAGLGEQYF. The CDR3 DNA reads TGTGCCAACAGCTTGAGCAGGGCGGGACTGGGTGAGCAGTACTTC.